This T cell receptor beta chain derives from a study of shared clonotypes between healthy human individuals. Sequenced by immunoSEQ multiplex PCR; TCRdb stores in-frame clones only, minus some. The repertoire holds roughly 2.6 million clones, around 94% seen once, with under 0.15% in the top ten. Whole-study findings and limits: Sampling covered blood only; tissue repertoires likely differ. Naive subsets generally exceeded memory subsets in estimated richness.

Germline lookup yields CDR1 ENHRY and CDR2 SYGVKD. The CDR3 runs 15 residues. The trim removed 0 bases at V and 6 bases at J, leaving 2 bases unmatched. As for this clone: Its matching antigen is unknown.

The material sequenced was naive CD4+ T cells sorted from blood. Subset given: CD45RA+ positively selected. This TCR derives from a man aged 18-30 years in good health. The rearrangement joins TRBV10-3 to TRBJ2-4; 10 bases are a match to TRBD2. This CDR3 is CAISESSSGGNIQYF. DNA for the CDR3: TGTGCCATCAGTGAGTCCTCTAGCGGGGGAAACATTCAGTACTTC.